The TCR beta chain described here comes from a study of post-analysis software for immune sequencing data. cDNA libraries for TCR beta contained unique molecular identifiers. TCRdb reprocessed the PCR reads with MiXCR, giving one entry per CDR3 protein. This sample yields 500,000 to 600,000 distinct CDR3 sequences, of which around 44% are seen a single time; over 1.5% belongs to the top ten. Germline CDR1 reads DFQATT; CDR2 reads SNEGSKA (reference sequence). The CDR3 runs 13 residues. Turning to this clonotype: Its matching antigen is unknown.

General study results and limits: When compared against controls, multiple sclerosis patients showed significantly lower normalized Chao1 diversity. Higher frequency in patients than in controls was seen for roughly five TRBV segments, with TRBV5-6, TRBV5-1 and TRBV20-1 among them.

The sample taken for sequencing was blood. The sequence derives from a girl under 18 with multiple sclerosis. The J gene is TRBJ2-7, the V gene TRBV20-1; 10 nucleotides agree with TRBD2. The J call could be wrong; TRBJ2-5 is a better fit for the DNA end. The CDR3 nucleotides are TGCAGTGCTAGAGGGACTAGCGGTGAGACCCAGTACTTC. This codes for CSARGTSGETQYF.